What follows are 15 T cell receptor beta chains derived from one specimen sequenced in a study of T-cell reconstitution after alpha-beta-depleted transplantation in children. Molecular barcoding with unique molecular identifiers was used for the TCRbeta library. Using its own MiXCR run on the PCR reads, TCRdb lists one record per CDR3 protein. Seen here are about 420,000 distinct CDR3 sequences, approximately 10% observed once, and the top ten hold approximately 5%. Here the sequenced sample was PBMCs from the stem cell graft donor, taken from the stem cell graft. These TCRs come from a human donor who donated a stem cell graft to a child with acute myeloid leukemia.

The chain employs TRBV7-2 and TRBJ2-7, with 7 bases aligning to TRBD2. The germline CDR1 and CDR2 sequences are SGHTA and FQGNSA. This CDR3 region has 16 residues. The ends lost 1 base at V and 7 bases at J; junction bases unmatched: 13. CDR3 DNA sequence: TGTGCCAGCAGCTTAGGTACTGGACTAGGACTTGGAGAGCAGTACTTC. It specifies CASSLGTGLGLGEQYF.

This clonotype was found a few times. The chain recombines TRBV20-1 with TRBJ1-2; possible D gene TRBD1, 5 bases. V lost 5 bases, J lost 3 bases, and 16 bases lay in between. The CDR3 consists of 14 residues. CDR1 DFQATT and CDR2 SNEGSKA come from the germline V gene (reference sequence). CDR3 in DNA: TGCAGTGCTCGGGGGGATGTCGGAGACTATGGCTACACCTTC. Its translation: CSARGDVGDYGYTF.

This clonotype was seen a handful of times. The chain couples TRBV12-5 to TRBJ2-3; 9 bases are a match to TRBD1. J gave up 3 bases and V 1 base, and 8 bases lay outside the gene matches. The CDR3 runs to 17 residues. The germline CDR1 and CDR2 sequences are LGHNT and FRNRAP. The chain's CDR3 is CASGLAGQGLRTDTQYF. DNA of the CDR3: TGTGCTAGTGGTTTGGCAGGACAGGGGTTGAGGACAGATACGCAGTATTTT.

This clonotype was observed many times. V is TRBV10-3 and J is TRBJ2-5; 8 bases line up with TRBD2. V was pared by 0 bases and J by 4 bases, with 4 bases of the junction left unmatched. The CDR3 covers 15 residues. In germline, CDR1 is ENHRY, CDR2 SYGVKD. This CDR3 is CAISESSGGGETQYF. CDR3 DNA sequence: TGTGCCATCAGTGAGTCGAGCGGGGGAGGAGAGACCCAGTACTTC.

In its sample, this clonotype was seen a few times. The V gene is TRBV12-3 or TRBV12-4, the J gene TRBJ2-2; 7 bases agree with TRBD2. Trimming removed 2 bases from V and 0 bases from J; junction bases left unmatched: 3. CDR3 length: 16 amino acids. The CDR3 spells CASSLPGRPNTGELFF. CDR3 coding DNA: TGTGCCAGCAGTTTACCCGGGAGGCCGAACACCGGGGAGCTGTTTTTT.

At least ten counts were recorded for this clonotype. The chain employs TRBV5-1 and TRBJ2-3; weak D call: TRBD1 (5 bases). CDR1 SGHRS and CDR2 YFSETQ come from the germline V gene. The ends were cut back, 3 bases at V and 0 bases at J, with 11 bases in the middle. The CDR3 runs 15 residues. CDR3 nucleotide sequence: TGCGCCAGCAGCTCGGACACCACAAGCACAGATACGCAGTATTTT. This translates into CASSSDTTSTDTQYF.

The V call is TRBV5-1, the J call TRBJ1-4, with D hard to call. Germline CDR1 and CDR2: SGHRS and YFSETQ. This CDR3 contains 14 residues. Trimming stripped 4 bases from V and 4 bases from J, with 11 bases between. The CDR3 DNA is TGCGCCAGCAGCATAGGACGGATTAATGAAAAACTGTTTTTT. Residues: CASSIGRINEKLFF.

This chain joins TRBV18 and TRBJ2-2; D uncertain. The CDR3 contains 14 residues. CDR1 is KGHSH, CDR2 LQKENI, per germline. V was pared by 3 bases and J by 2 bases, with 7 bases between. DNA for the CDR3: TGTGCCAGCTCACCGTATCCAAACACCGGGGAGCTGTTTTTT. This translates into CASSPYPNTGELFF.

This clonotype turned up a few times. The chain recombines TRBV7-2 with TRBJ1-3; D remains unclear. Germline assignment: CDR1 SGHTA and CDR2 FQGNSA. This CDR3 is 13 amino acids long. Trimming left V 3 bases short and J 2 bases short, with 5 bases between. Written as DNA, the CDR3 is TGTGCCAGCAGCTTGACAACTGGAAACACCATATATTTT. Protein product: CASSLTTGNTIYF.

This clonotype showed up just a few times. This chain joins TRBV29-1 and TRBJ1-1; D gene ambiguous. Trimming pared 3 bases from V and 1 base from J, leaving 6 bases between. From germline, CDR1 is SQVTM and CDR2 ANQGSEA. This CDR3 spans 12 amino acids. CDR3 DNA sequence: TGCAGCGTTGAGGTCAGGAACACTGAAGCTTTCTTT. This codes for CSVEVRNTEAFF.

The gene calls are TRBV7-3 and TRBJ2-2, with 8 positions matching TRBD1. Germline V gene lookup returns CDR1 SGHTA and CDR2 FQGTGA. V shed 3 bases, J shed 3 bases, and the junction held 3 bases outside the gene matches. The CDR3 has 15 amino acids. CDR3 coding DNA: TGTGCCAGCAGCTTTGACAGGGGTGACACCGGGGAGCTGTTTTTT. Protein product: CASSFDRGDTGELFF.

The chain recombines TRBV6-5 with TRBJ2-1; D is unclear. V lost 0 bases, J lost 4 bases, and 7 bases lay in between. In germline, CDR1 is MNHEY, CDR2 SVGAGI. This CDR3 is built from 14 residues. The CDR3 here is CASSYSAPYNEQFF. The CDR3 DNA follows: TGTGCCAGCAGTTACTCGGCCCCATACAATGAGCAGTTCTTC.

The rearrangement joins TRBV7-6 to TRBJ2-1, with D uncertain. The CDR3 runs 16 residues. The V end was cut by 5 bases, the J end by 0 bases, with 14 bases between. Germline V CDR1 and CDR2: SGHVS, FNYEAQ. CDR3 DNA: TGTGCCAGCAGCCCAGATGTTGGCGTCTCCTACAATGAGCAGTTCTTC. Protein sequence: CASSPDVGVSYNEQFF.

This clonotype was seen repeatedly, ten times or more. The V gene is TRBV25-1, the J gene TRBJ2-7, with 12 bases matching TRBD2. The CDR3 is 18 residues long. Trimming took 3 bases from V and 7 from J; bases not matched to a gene: 16. Germline values: CDR1 MGHDK, CDR2 SYGVNS. For the CDR3, the DNA is TGTGCCAGCAGTGAGAGAGTCGAGGGGACTAGCGGGCGCCTGGAGCAGTACTTC. Amino acids: CASSERVEGTSGRLEQYF.

This clonotype was counted between two and nine times. The chain couples TRBV13 to TRBJ2-1; 8 bases match TRBD2. CDR3 length: 17 residues. V lost 5 bases, J lost 6 bases, and 15 bases stayed unmatched. The germline CDR1 and CDR2 sequences are PRHDT and FYEKMQ (reference sequence). The CDR3 spells CASSLERAGVALNEQFF. As DNA, the CDR3 is TGTGCCAGCAGCCTGGAGCGAGCGGGAGTAGCTCTCAATGAGCAGTTCTTC.